This entry features one TCR beta chain sequence. Its antigen is unknown. Profiling relied on immunoSEQ multiplex PCR, and the TCRdb table lists in-frame clones only, not all of them. The profile shows some 580,000 clones, 95% to 98% of them singletons. All donors were Caucasian adults living in Nashville, Tennessee. Germline V gives CDR1 MDHEN, CDR2 SYDVKM. This CDR3 is built from 16 residues. V lost 2 bases, J lost 0 bases, and 4 bases stayed unmatched. The sample is drawn from a study of shared clonotypes between healthy human individuals. Study-level findings and limits: An anticipated effect of sequencing depth on clonotype sharing among donors was recognized.

The rearrangement links TRBV28 to TRBJ2-3, with 8 bases aligning to TRBD2. The sequencing sample was made of naive CD4+ T cells sorted from blood. Subset reported: CD45RA+ positively selected. The TCR was taken from a woman aged 25 to 39 in good health. CDR3 bases: TGTGCCAGCAGTTTAAGGGCGGGAGGCAGCACAGATACGCAGTATTTT. It specifies CASSLRAGGSTDTQYF.